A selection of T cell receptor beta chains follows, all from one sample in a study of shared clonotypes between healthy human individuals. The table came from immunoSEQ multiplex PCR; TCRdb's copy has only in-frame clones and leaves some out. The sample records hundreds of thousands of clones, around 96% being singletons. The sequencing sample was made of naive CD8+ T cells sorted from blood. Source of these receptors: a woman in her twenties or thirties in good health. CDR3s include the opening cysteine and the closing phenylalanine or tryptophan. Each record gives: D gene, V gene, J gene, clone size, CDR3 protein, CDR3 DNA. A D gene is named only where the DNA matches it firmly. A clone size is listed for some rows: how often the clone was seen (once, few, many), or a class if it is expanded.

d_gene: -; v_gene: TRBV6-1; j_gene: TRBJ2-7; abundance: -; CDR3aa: CASSDGRVYEQYF; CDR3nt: TGTGCCAGCAGTGACGGCAGGGTCTACGAGCAGTACTTC
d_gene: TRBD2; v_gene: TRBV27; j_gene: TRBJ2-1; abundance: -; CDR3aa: CASSMTSGYNEQFF; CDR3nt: TGTGCCAGCAGTATGACTAGCGGGTACAATGAGCAGTTCTTC
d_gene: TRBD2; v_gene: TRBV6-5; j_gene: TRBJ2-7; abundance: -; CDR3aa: CASSLAGIGEQYF; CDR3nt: TGTGCCAGCTCACTAGCGGGAATCGGCGAGCAGTACTTC
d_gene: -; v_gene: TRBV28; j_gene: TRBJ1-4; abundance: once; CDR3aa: CASSLDSSNEKLFF; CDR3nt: TGTGCCAGCAGCCTGGACAGTTCGAATGAAAAACTGTTTTTT
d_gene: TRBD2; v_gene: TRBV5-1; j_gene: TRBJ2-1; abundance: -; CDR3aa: CASSLRASGNEQFF; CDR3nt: TGCGCCAGCAGCTTGAGGGCTAGCGGCAATGAGCAGTTCTTC
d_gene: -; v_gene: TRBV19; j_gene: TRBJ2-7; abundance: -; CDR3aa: CASSTGEDYEQYF; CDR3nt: TGTGCCAGTAGTACGGGGGAGGACTACGAGCAGTACTTC
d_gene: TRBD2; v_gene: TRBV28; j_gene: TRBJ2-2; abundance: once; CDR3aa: CASSPGTSGAGELFF; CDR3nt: TGTGCCAGCAGTCCCGGGACTAGCGGGGCCGGGGAGCTGTTTTTT
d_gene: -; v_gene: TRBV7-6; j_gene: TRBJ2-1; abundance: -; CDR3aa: CASSRDSSSYNEQFF; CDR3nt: TGTGCCAGCAGCAGAGACAGCAGCTCCTACAATGAGCAGTTCTTC
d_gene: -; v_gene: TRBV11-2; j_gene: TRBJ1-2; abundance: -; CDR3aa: CASSSSGYGYTF; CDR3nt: TGTGCCAGCAGCTCCTCAGGGTATGGCTACACCTTC
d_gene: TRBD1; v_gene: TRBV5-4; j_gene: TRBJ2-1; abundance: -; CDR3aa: CASSFAGTGVHEQFF; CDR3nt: TGTGCCAGCAGTTTTGCGGGGACAGGGGTCCATGAGCAGTTCTTC
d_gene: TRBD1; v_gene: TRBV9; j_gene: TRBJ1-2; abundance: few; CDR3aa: CASSVATGENYGYTF; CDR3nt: TGTGCCAGCAGCGTAGCTACAGGGGAGAACTATGGCTACACCTTC
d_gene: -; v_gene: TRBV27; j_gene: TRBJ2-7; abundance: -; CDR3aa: CASSSTRMTYEQYF; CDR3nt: TGTGCCAGCAGTTCGACCAGAATGACCTACGAGCAGTACTTC
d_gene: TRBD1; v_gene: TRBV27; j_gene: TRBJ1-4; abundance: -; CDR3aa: CASSVGQGGEKLFF; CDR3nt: TGTGCCAGCAGTGTTGGACAGGGAGGTGAAAAACTGTTTTTT
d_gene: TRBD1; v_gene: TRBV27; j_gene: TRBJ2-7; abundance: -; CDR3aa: CASSFLQGDSYEQYF; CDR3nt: TGTGCCAGCAGTTTTCTACAGGGGGACTCCTACGAGCAGTACTTC
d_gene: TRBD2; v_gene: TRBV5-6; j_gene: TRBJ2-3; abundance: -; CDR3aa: CASSSLAGGPRDTQYF; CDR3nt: TGTGCCAGCAGCTCTTTAGCGGGAGGGCCTCGAGATACGCAGTATTTT
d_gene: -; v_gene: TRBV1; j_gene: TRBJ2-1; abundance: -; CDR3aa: CTSSQSQSGWVPYNEQFF; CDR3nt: TGCACCAGCAGCCAAAGTCAGTCAGGTTGGGTCCCCTACAATGAGCAGTTCTTC
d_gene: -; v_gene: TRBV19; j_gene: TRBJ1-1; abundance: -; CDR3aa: CATTERLNTEAFF; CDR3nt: TGTGCCACCACGGAAAGGCTGAACACTGAAGCTTTCTTT
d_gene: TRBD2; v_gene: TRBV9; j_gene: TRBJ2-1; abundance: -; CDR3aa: CASSVGLQGWGLAGDEQFF; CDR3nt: TGTGCCAGCAGCGTAGGGCTCCAGGGGTGGGGACTAGCGGGAGATGAGCAGTTCTTC
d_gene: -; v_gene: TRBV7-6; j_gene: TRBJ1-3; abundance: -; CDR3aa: CATTPVFGNTIYF; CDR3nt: TGTGCCACCACCCCGGTATTTGGAAACACCATATATTTT
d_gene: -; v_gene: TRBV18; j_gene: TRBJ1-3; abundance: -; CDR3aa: CASSPRSSGNTIYF; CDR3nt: TGTGCCAGCTCACCGAGGAGCTCTGGAAACACCATATATTTT
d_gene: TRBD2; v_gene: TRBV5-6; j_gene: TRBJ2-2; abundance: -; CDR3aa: CASSWTSGNTGELFF; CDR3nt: TGTGCCAGCAGCTGGACTAGCGGGAACACCGGGGAGCTGTTTTTT
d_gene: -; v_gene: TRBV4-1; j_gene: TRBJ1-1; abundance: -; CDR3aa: CASSLGGGMNTEAFF; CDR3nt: TGCGCCAGCAGCCTTGGGGGGGGGATGAACACTGAAGCTTTCTTT
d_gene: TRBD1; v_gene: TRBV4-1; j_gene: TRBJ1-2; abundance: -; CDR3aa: CASSRGQGDGYTF; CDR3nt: TGCGCCAGCAGCCGGGGACAGGGCGATGGCTACACCTTC
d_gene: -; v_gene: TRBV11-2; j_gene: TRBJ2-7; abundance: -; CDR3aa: CASSLAGSYEQYF; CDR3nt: TGTGCCAGCAGCTTAGCGGGTTCCTACGAGCAGTACTTC
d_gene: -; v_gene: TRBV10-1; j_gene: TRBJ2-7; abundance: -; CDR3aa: CASSESIGGFYEQYF; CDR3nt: TGCGCCAGCAGTGAGTCGATCGGGGGATTCTACGAGCAGTACTTC
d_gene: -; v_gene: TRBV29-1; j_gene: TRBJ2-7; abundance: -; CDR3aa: CSVEGSGVREQYF; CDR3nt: TGCAGCGTTGAAGGTTCAGGGGTCCGCGAGCAGTACTTC
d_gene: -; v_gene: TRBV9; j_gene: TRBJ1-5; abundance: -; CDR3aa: CASSVGVTFGQPQHF; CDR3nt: TGTGCCAGCAGCGTAGGGGTTACATTTGGGCAGCCCCAGCATTTT
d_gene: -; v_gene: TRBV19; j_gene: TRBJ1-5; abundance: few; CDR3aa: CASSMAPYSNQPQHF; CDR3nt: TGTGCCAGTAGTATGGCTCCGTATAGCAATCAGCCCCAGCATTTT
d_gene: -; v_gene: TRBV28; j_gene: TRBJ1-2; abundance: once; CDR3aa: CASSPWDTGYTF; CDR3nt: TGTGCCAGCAGTCCGTGGGACACCGGCTACACCTTC
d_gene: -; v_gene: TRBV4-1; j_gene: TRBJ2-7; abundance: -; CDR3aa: CASSQDIEVGEQYF; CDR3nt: TGCGCCAGCAGCCAAGATATCGAGGTCGGGGAGCAGTACTTC
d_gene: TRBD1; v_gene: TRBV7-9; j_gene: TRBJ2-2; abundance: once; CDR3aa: CASSSRTGTGELFF; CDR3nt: TGTGCCAGCAGCTCTCGGACAGGGACCGGGGAGCTGTTTTTT
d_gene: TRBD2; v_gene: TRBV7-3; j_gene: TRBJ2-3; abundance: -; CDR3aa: CASSTASGSTDTQYF; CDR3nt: TGTGCCAGCAGCACGGCTAGCGGTAGCACAGATACGCAGTATTTT
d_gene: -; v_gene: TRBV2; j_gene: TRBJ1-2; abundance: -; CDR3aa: CASSENVRVNYGYTF; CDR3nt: TGTGCCAGCAGTGAAAACGTCAGGGTTAACTATGGCTACACCTTC
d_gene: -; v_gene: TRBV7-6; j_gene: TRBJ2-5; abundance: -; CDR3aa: CASSSTQVFPETQYF; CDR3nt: TGTGCCAGCAGCTCCACTCAGGTTTTTCCAGAGACCCAGTACTTC
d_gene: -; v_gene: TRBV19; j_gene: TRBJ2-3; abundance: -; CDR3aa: CASSIVGSDTQYF; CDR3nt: TGTGCCAGTAGTATAGTGGGGTCAGATACGCAGTATTTT
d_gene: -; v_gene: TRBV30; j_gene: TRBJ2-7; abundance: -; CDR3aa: CAWSRDTSYEQYF; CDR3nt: TGTGCCTGGAGTCGGGACACCTCCTACGAGCAGTACTTC
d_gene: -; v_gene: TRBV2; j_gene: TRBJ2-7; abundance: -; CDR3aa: CASSPTVSYEQYF; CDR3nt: TGTGCCAGCAGCCCGACAGTCTCCTACGAGCAGTACTTC
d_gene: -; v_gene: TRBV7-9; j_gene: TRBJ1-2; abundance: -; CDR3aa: CASSLVGNYGYTF; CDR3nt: TGTGCCAGCAGCTTAGTCGGGAACTATGGCTACACCTTC
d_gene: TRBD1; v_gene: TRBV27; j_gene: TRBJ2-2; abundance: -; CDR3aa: CASSYRTGSYAGELFF; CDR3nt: TGTGCCAGCAGTTATCGGACAGGTAGTTACGCCGGGGAGCTGTTTTTT
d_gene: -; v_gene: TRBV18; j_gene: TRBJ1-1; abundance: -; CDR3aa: CASSPQDRTLNTEAFF; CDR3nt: TGTGCCAGCTCACCACAAGACAGGACGCTGAACACTGAAGCTTTCTTT
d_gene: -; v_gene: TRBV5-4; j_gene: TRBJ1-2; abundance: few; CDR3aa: CASSFGDSRISYGYTF; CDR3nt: TGTGCCAGCAGCTTCGGTGACAGCCGAATATCCTATGGCTACACCTTC
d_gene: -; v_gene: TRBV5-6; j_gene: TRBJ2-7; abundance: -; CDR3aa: CASSKGQIRSYEQYF; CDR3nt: TGTGCCAGCAGCAAAGGACAGATACGCTCCTACGAGCAGTACTTC
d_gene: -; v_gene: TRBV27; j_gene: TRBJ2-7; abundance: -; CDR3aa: CASSSPINEQYF; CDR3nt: TGTGCCAGCAGTTCCCCCATTAACGAGCAGTACTTC
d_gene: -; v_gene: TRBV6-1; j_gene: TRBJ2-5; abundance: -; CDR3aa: CASSVGGRVGETQYF; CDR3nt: TGTGCCAGCAGTGTCGGAGGGCGGGTTGGGGAGACCCAGTACTTC
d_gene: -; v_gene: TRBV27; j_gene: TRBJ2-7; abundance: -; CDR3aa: CASSLIGRPYEQYF; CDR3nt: TGTGCCAGCAGTTTAATCGGGAGACCCTACGAGCAGTACTTC
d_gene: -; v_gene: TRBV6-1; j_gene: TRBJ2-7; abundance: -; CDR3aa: CASSAAPTSLSRQQYF; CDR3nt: TGTGCCAGCAGTGCCGCGCCGACGAGTCTCTCCCGTCAGCAGTACTTC
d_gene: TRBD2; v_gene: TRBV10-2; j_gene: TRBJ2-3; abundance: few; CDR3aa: CASSESTSGASRTDTQYF; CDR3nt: TGCGCCAGCAGTGAGTCTACTAGCGGAGCGAGTCGCACAGATACGCAGTATTTT
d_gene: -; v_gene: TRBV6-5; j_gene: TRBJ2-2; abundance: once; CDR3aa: CASSSGGPGELFF; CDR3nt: TGTGCCAGCAGTTCAGGAGGGCCCGGGGAGCTGTTTTTT